This T cell receptor (beta chain) was recovered during a study of blood T cell repertoires in COVID-19. About the research overall: The origin of the acute and convalescent COVID-19 samples was the United States, Italy and Spain. Sample material is recorded as cDNA or gDNA derived from T cells, B-cell-depleted T cells, or PBMCs.

Methods used by the authors: Reference gene primer amplification gave estimated nucleated cell counts. Only in-frame clones appear in the TCRdb table, and some are missing; sequencing was by immunoSEQ multiplex PCR. Clonal size and the V and J genes are those of that table, whereas D and trimming came from the DNA. Here the sample spans 9,500 to 15,000 clones, about 88% being singletons. The CDR3 consists of 14 residues. Trimming took off 3 bases at V and 6 bases at J, with 12 bases between the two ends. CDR1 and CDR2 from the germline V gene are KGHDR and SFDVKD. In this sample, this clone turned up once.

What was sequenced was peripheral blood. This sequence was found in a man between 65 and 85 years old with active COVID-19. The V gene is TRBV24-1, the J gene TRBJ2-3; tentative D call: TRBD2 (6 bases). The DNA for the CDR3 is TGTGCCACCAGTGATGGCGGCGGGGTGGATACGCAGTATTTT. Translation: CATSDGGGVDTQYF.